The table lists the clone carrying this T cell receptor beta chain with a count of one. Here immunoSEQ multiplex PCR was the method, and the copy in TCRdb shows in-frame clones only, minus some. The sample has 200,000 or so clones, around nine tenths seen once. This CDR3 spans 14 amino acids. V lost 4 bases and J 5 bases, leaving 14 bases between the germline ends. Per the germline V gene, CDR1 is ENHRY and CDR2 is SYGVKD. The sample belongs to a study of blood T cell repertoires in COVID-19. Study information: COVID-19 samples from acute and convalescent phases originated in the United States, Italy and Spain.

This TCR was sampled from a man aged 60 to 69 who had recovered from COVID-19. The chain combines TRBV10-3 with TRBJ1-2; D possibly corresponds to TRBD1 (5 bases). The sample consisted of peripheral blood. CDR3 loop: CAISGEGPVYGYTF. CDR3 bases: TGTGCCATCAGTGGGGAGGGGCCCGTTTATGGCTACACCTTC.